This T cell receptor beta chain was sequenced during a study of cytotoxic CD8 clonotypes in ibrutinib-treated CLL. About the research overall: Partial responses numbered some 24 and complete responses 2; after a median about 72 months, about 15 stayed remitted and roughly twelve progressed. The samples contained 255,043 productive templates on average. They also contained an average of about 100,000 productive rearrangements. Notes on the study in general: Higher clonality was seen at ibrutinib response and a return toward baseline at progression.

Sequencing was designed to attain a depth spanning 1 in 200,000 to 1 in 1 million T cells. Libraries were prepared by immunoSEQ multiplex PCR; TCRdb keeps only in-frame clonotypes and omits some of them. The sample has 15,000 to 20,000 clones; approximately 67% are singletons. As for this clone: Its target is not known.

The CDR3 is 17 residues long. The V and J ends lost 4 bases and 0 bases, in that order; junction bases with no gene match: 8. The germline V gene has CDR1 MDHEN and CDR2 SYDVKM. The receptor's source is a human donor with chronic lymphocytic leukemia. This chain joins TRBV28 and TRBJ2-4; 8 nucleotides line up with TRBD1. The sample consisted of PBMCs, taken before ibrutinib treatment. CDR3 bases: TGTGCCAGCAGTTGGGAAATTACAGGGGGAGCCAAAAACATTCAGTACTTC. Protein: CASSWEITGGAKNIQYF.